This T cell receptor (beta chain) was documented in a study of blood T cells in healthy people across ages. As for this clonotype: Its matching antigen is unknown.

Next came a second PCR, run for roughly 6 to 11 cycles, which used a sample-barcoded 5' primer along with a J-beta primer mix. Every single cDNA molecule received a tag from a template-switch adaptor with 12 random nucleotides. TCRdb processed the 5' RACE reads anew with MiXCR; each CDR3 protein has one entry. The data hold roughly 1.6 million distinct CDR3 sequences, with 30% to 40% observed a single time. Overall study results and limits: Among long-lived donors, naive CD4+ cells were more numerous and diversity higher than in aged donors. While age rose, TCR beta diversity per million T cells dropped in a roughly linear way.

Sequenced input: blood. This clonotype originated in a woman aged 25-40 years in good health.

The CDR3 region is CASSRDGYNSPLHF. The CDR3 region has the DNA TGTGCCAGCAGCAGGGACGGATATAATTCACCCCTCCACTTT. The chain carries TRBV7-9 and TRBJ1-6; tentative D call: TRBD1 (5 bases). Germline CDR1 and CDR2: SEHNR and FQNEAQ (reference sequence). Trimming removed 5 bases from V and 4 bases from J, with 9 bases in between. The CDR3 is 14 residues long.